This entry concerns a single T cell receptor beta chain. This clone occurred a few times. What antigen it recognizes has not been identified. Per-nucleotide qualities are absent, and no much larger clonotype sits a single base away. The CDR3 contains 15 residues, cysteine and phenylalanine counted. Only the CDR3 region is kept as DNA, spanning 45 bases read in frame from base 1. The V end loses 5 bases and the J end loses 4 bases, and a stretch of 14 bases separates them. The germline V gene gives CDR1 as MRHNA and CDR2 as SNTAGT. These data originate in a study of cytomegalovirus exposure and HLA in healthy donors (dated by TCRdb to the late 2010s). Study-level background: An earlier analysis of some 550 of the donors reported 250 to 300 Gb of sequence data and 100 million to 130 million unique TCR beta sequences from 150 million to 200 million T cells. In the later analysis, no new phenotypic data were used to find candidate immune exposures; instead, reliance was placed on TCR beta sequences and their occurrence across donors. Donor age, sex, ethnicity and CMV serostatus were compiled alongside the repertoire data. An earlier analysis of 587 of the donors used high-throughput TCR beta sequencing to judge whether each TCR beta V gene segment behaved as functional or pseudogenic. Genome-wide SNP genotypes for about 65% of the roughly 670 donors were used in a later genetic analysis, which treated that subset as a discovery cohort. Of the roughly 400 genotyped donors, about 80% fell in the genetic ancestry cluster associated with self-reported Caucasian donors. To study patterns of TCR occurrence, a later analysis re-analyzed previously published TCR beta repertoires from several hundred donors and added high-resolution HLA genotyping. On average, around 200,000 unique TCR beta nucleotide sequences were sequenced per donor among roughly 430 genotyped donors of the cohort, with roughly a sixth of those sequences being non-productive. Typing coverage differed by locus: A, B, C, DRB1 and DQB1 were typed in roughly 620-630 donors, DQA1 in around 500, DPA1 in some 600, and DPB1 in 472. Besides the first cohort of under 700 subjects, a separate validation cohort made up of 120 different subjects was used. All discovery cohort repertoires had been generated using a single sequencing platform. Roughly five DR-DQ haplotypes were treated as single units for association and clustering because of strong linkage in the cohort. The aim of the study was to test whether cataloging public T cell receptors could identify signatures of past pathogen exposure. High-throughput TCR immunosequencing, statistical association of individual TCRs with disease status, and machine learning were combined to predict cytomegalovirus infection status. Both class I and class II loci were covered by HLA typing, at four-digit resolution. The study used immunosequencing to profile the T cell repertoires of approximately 690 subjects and linked those repertoires to cytomegalovirus serostatus. An early release that covered about 640 HLA-typed donors contained approximately 300 gigabases of sequencing data and about 84 million unique TCR sequences.

The library was obtained by the immunoSEQ multiplex PCR assay. For the multiplex PCR, a mixture combining 60 forward primers for TCR Vbeta segments and 13 reverse primers for TCR Jbeta segments was used. A multiplex PCR assay on genomic DNA amplified the CDR3 region of rearranged TCR beta genes. Amplified TCR beta libraries were sequenced as 87-base-pair reads on the Illumina HiSeq System. Regarding the original processing steps: A later analysis tallied 80 million to 95 million unique TCR beta chains across the 700 or so repertoires, and around 12 million of those chains were shared by two or more donors. Raw reads were error-corrected and collapsed into unique sequences with a nearest-neighbor algorithm that merged closely related sequences to remove PCR and sequencing errors. V, D and J gene segments were assigned by aligning CDR3 sequences to IMGT reference sequences. For a sequence to be retained, a match of at least six nucleotides was required to both a V gene segment and a J gene segment. Rearrangements were called productive when the CDR3 lacked stop codons and stayed in frame with V and J; all others were non-productive. CDR3 was defined by IMGT convention, running from the second conserved V-encoded cysteine to the conserved J-encoded phenylalanine. The earlier analysis of about 640 of the donors excluded any sequence lacking an unambiguous match to a single V gene segment. An earlier analysis of 500 to 600 of the donors classified V segments as functional when productive rearrangements were above 56.7% and as segregating when the standard deviation between donors was above 5%. A statistical classification framework was developed to diagnose cytomegalovirus status using the catalog of TCR beta chain sequences. In a later analysis, TCR nucleotide sequences were compared against IMGT/GENE-DB human TR gene sequences so that V and J genes could be assigned. In a later analysis, CDR3 sequences and most-parsimonious VDJ recombination scenarios were assigned using the TCRdist pipeline. In a later analysis, every TCR beta chain was defined by the combination of its CDR3 amino acid sequence and its V-gene family, and reads without a unique V-gene family were dropped. As a way to deal with suspected cross-contamination and a sequencing artifact, a later analysis dropped roughly 600 nucleotide sequences that were highly shared and had low generation probability. In a later analysis, a clonal expansion index for each public chain was calculated from normalized within-repertoire ranks of inferred template counts. In a later analysis, generation probabilities were computed with a VDJ recombination model fitted to out-of-frame rearrangements, and the resulting probabilities were checked against IGoR. Hypergeometric tests were used in a later analysis to score TCR-TCR, TCR-HLA and TCR-CMV co-occurrence, with a repertoire-size bias correction applied to the TCR pairs. False discovery rates were estimated in a later analysis by permuting HLA or CMV assignments 20 times. A later analysis grouped co-occurring TCRs with DBSCAN, adding TCRdist sequence similarity when clustering within HLA-allele-positive subsets. For co-occurrence clustering, repertoires with fewer than 30,000 or more than 120,000 public chains were excluded, along with four or five repertoires with anomalous nucleotide sharing. Here the immuneACCESS table is served through TCRdb, limited to in-frame sequences with V and J called. Missing clones are a known gap in these copies; in checked studies unresolved V genes cover under half, and the rest lacks a known reason. The V and J calls and the clone size are those of that table, but D and trimming were determined from the DNA. The sample contains 55,000 to 80,000 clones, around 80% of them found a single time. The top ten clonotypes cover about 8.8% of the sample.

In total, approximately 610 healthy bone marrow donors made up the cohort. All cohort members were sampled while nominally healthy, although unrecorded immune exposures were likely present. The donor was CMV seronegative and belonged to the group of under 400 seronegative cohort members. Every donor gave a peripheral blood sample, and the peripheral blood mononuclear cells from that sample were used for TCR beta sequencing. Genomic DNA extraction from the blood cell samples was performed with the Qiagen DNeasy Blood Extraction Kit. What the work shows at the level of the full study, not this receptor alone: In a later genetic analysis, a missense DCLRE1C variant was associated with V-gene and J-gene trimming of TCR beta chains, and the association was replicated in an independent cohort. In an earlier analysis of some 640 of the donors, most TCR beta V segments were observed in productive rearrangements about 87% or about 30% of the time, broadly matching IMGT annotations. At a false discovery rate of 0.05, a later analysis linked some 17,000 TCR beta sequences to specific HLA alleles. A cluster of highly shared sequence variants was judged likely to represent a technical artifact of the sequencing pipeline. A later analysis found that most CMV-associated TCR beta chains appeared HLA-restricted, with HLA associations seemingly driven largely by CMV exposure. In a later analysis, HLA-associated TCR beta chains were found to be more clonally expanded and to have lower generation probabilities than equally common non-associated chains. It was suggested by the authors that the approach could potentially be generalized to other disease states and immunological phenotypes. Approximately 18 rarely observed V segments, including chromosome 9 orphons, were excluded from the earlier analysis of a few hundred of the donors because counts were too low. Presence/absence analyses assumed roughly uniform sequencing depth across donors, an assumption that may not hold. This cohort had only TCR beta chains sequenced, and the lack of alpha or paired-chain data limited which features could be detected. A further reported finding was that TCR beta sequences accurately predicted the HLA-A and HLA-B alleles for most subjects in the first cohort. HLA typing was unavailable for some donors at each locus, so association tests used only the typed subset. Correlated functional status among segregating V segments might reflect linkage disequilibrium, but an unknown experimental factor could not be ruled out. In a later genetic analysis, fewer N-insertions in productive TCRs were reported among donors in an Asian-associated ancestry cluster than the approximately 670-donor mean. Most TCR sequences were observed very rarely across donors, whereas some public TCRs were present in many individuals. Some IMGT-functional V segments, including TRBV6-2 and TRBV6-3, could not be distinguished by the 87-base-pair reads and were therefore excluded. Assigning TCR associations to individual alleles was difficult when HLA alleles, especially DR and DQ, strongly co-occurred. In a later analysis, several top co-occurrence clusters were reported to appear linked to parvovirus B19, influenza, CMV and Epstein-Barr virus. In vitro tests confirmed that a few of the cytomegalovirus-associated TCR beta chains recognize cytomegalovirus antigens. The classifier was reported to diagnose cytomegalovirus status with high specificity and sensitivity in both the original and validation cohorts. The study gave a list of over 150 TCR beta chains associated with cytomegalovirus. In a later analysis, TCR association rates were found to vary across HLA loci, with the most associated TCRs seen for DRB1 alleles and the fewest for HLA-C alleles. CMV serostatus was the only immune exposure information available for the cohort.

This chain joins TRBV6-4 to TRBJ2-2; the D region possibly corresponds to TRBD2 (6 bases align). This clonotype was sampled from a man in his forties in good health and CMV-seronegative. Sequenced: PBMCs. The CDR3 is CASSFLGGPTGELFF. The base sequence is TGTGCCAGCAGTTTCTTGGGGGGTCCCACCGGGGAGCTGTTTTTT.